The 4 T cell receptor beta chains in this list originate from one sample, sequenced in a study of T-cell memory formation after mild COVID-19. Via MiXCR, TCRdb re-called the 5' RACE reads, giving one row per CDR3 protein. Among under 85,000 distinct CDR3 sequences listed, about 15% were seen once. Sample: PBMCs or a T cell subset sorted from them (not recorded which). The receptors shown here come from an adult woman who had mild COVID-19 (a few samples of this study predate the infection). Cell type and time point are not known.

The chain links TRBV27 to TRBJ2-2, with a possible D match to TRBD1 (5 bases). CDR3 length equals 16 residues. Trimming left V 1 base short and J 4 bases short, with 13 bases between. Per the germline V gene, CDR1 is MNHEY and CDR2 is SMNVEV (reference sequence). As DNA, the CDR3 is TGTGCCAGCAGTTTATATCAAACAAGGGGCACCGGGGAGCTGTTTTTT. As protein: CASSLYQTRGTGELFF.

This clonotype was observed a few times. The gene calls are TRBV6-5 and TRBJ2-1; 8 bases are a match to TRBD1. The germline CDR1 and CDR2 sequences are MNHEY and SVGAGI. Unmatched junction bases numbered 4, after V lost 2 bases and J lost 10 bases. The CDR3 sequence is 13 residues long. This CDR3 is CASSYTGGWEQFF. CDR3 DNA sequence: TGTGCCAGCAGTTACACAGGGGGTTGGGAGCAGTTCTTC.

This clonotype has only a few counts. V and J are TRBV7-2 and TRBJ2-1; TRBD2 aligns across 12 bases. This CDR3 comprises 18 residues. Germline loops: CDR1 SGHTA, CDR2 FQGNSA. The junction had 15 bases not matched to a gene; V was cut back by 7 bases and J by 5 bases. The CDR3 sequence: CASTPQWLAGGVHNEQFF. In DNA, the CDR3 is TGTGCCAGCACCCCCCAGTGGCTAGCGGGAGGGGTACACAATGAGCAGTTCTTC.

This clonotype was counted between two and nine times. At one end, the junction sequence differs from germline, possibly due to a read error. The chain uses TRBV4-2 and TRBJ2-1; D is possibly TRBD1 or TRBD2 (7 bases each). This CDR3 has 15 amino acids. The germline V gene encodes CDR1 LGHNA and CDR2 YNFKEQ. CDR3: CASSQDLRSRAGGDF. The CDR3 DNA sequence: TGTGCCAGCAGCCAAGATTTACGGTCTAGGGCAGGGGGGGATTTC.